These T cell receptor beta chains were read from a single sample in a study of cytomegalovirus exposure and HLA in healthy donors. The protocol was immunoSEQ multiplex PCR, while the TCRdb copy is restricted to in-frame clones and leaves out a portion. Among some 140,000 clones listed, about 86% were seen once. The sample comprised PBMCs. The receptor source for this set is a woman aged 25 to 39 in good health and CMV-seronegative. Both conserved end residues are part of each CDR3. The order of the fields is D gene, V gene, J gene, clone size, CDR3 protein, CDR3 DNA. D genes are given only for firm matches. Size is omitted from some rows. Given values are once, few, many or a class for expanded clones.

TRBD1	TRBV7-9	TRBJ1-1	.	CASSSPGQGGNTEAFF	TGTGCCAGCAGCTCTCCCGGACAGGGGGGAAACACTGAAGCTTTCTTT
.	TRBV7-9	TRBJ1-5	.	CASSAGSLGPQHF	TGTGCCAGCAGCGCGGGATCCTTGGGTCCCCAGCATTTT
TRBD1	TRBV10-3	TRBJ2-5	.	CAIRTDRGQETQYF	TGTGCCATCAGGACCGACAGGGGACAAGAGACCCAGTACTTC
.	TRBV13	TRBJ2-5	.	CASSFKGEETQYF	TGTGCCAGCAGCTTCAAGGGGGAAGAGACCCAGTACTTC
.	TRBV4-1	TRBJ2-7	.	CASSLAEQGWRVHEQYF	TGCGCCAGCAGCCTCGCGGAGCAGGGCTGGAGGGTTCACGAGCAGTACTTC
TRBD1	TRBV7-8	TRBJ2-3	.	CASSSGQGTDTQYF	TGTGCCAGCAGCTCTGGACAGGGGACAGATACGCAGTATTTT
.	TRBV19	TRBJ2-5	.	CASSIGGRLDFQETQYF	TGTGCCAGTAGTATCGGAGGCAGGCTAGATTTCCAAGAGACCCAGTACTTC
.	TRBV11-2	TRBJ1-3	.	CASNPTNRGNTIYF	TGTGCCAGCAACCCGACAAACCGTGGAAACACCATATATTTT
.	TRBV9	TRBJ1-5	few	CASSEGVNNQPQHF	TGTGCCAGCAGCGAGGGAGTTAACAATCAGCCCCAGCATTTT
.	TRBV28	TRBJ1-6	.	CASSTGHGGLPLHF	TGTGCCAGCAGTACGGGACACGGCGGTTTACCCCTCCACTTT
.	TRBV5-6	TRBJ1-1	.	CASTGGGTEAFF	TGTGCCAGCACCGGAGGTGGGACTGAAGCTTTCTTT
TRBD2	TRBV7-9	TRBJ2-3	.	CSSSLVASGSTDTQYF	TGTTCCAGCAGCTTAGTGGCTAGCGGGAGTACAGATACGCAGTATTTT
TRBD1	TRBV2	TRBJ2-6	.	CASKTGSSSGANVLTF	TGTGCCAGCAAGACAGGGTCTAGCTCTGGGGCCAACGTCCTGACTTTC
.	TRBV4-2	TRBJ1-3	.	CASSQDRGNTIYF	TGTGCCAGCAGCCAAGACAGGGGAAACACCATATATTTT
.	TRBV7-2	TRBJ1-3	.	CASSPGGGSGNTIYF	TGTGCCAGCAGCCCTGGGGGGGGATCAGGAAACACCATATATTTT
TRBD1	TRBV7-9	TRBJ1-1	.	CASSRDRLGNTEAFF	TGTGCCAGCAGCCGGGACAGGCTGGGGAACACTGAGGCTTTCTTT
.	TRBV7-9	TRBJ1-1	.	CSSSHWRVGTEAFF	TGTTCCAGCAGCCACTGGAGGGTTGGCACTGAAGCTTTCTTT
TRBD1	TRBV7-2	TRBJ2-7	.	CASTKGQATAYEQYF	TGTGCCAGCACCAAAGGACAGGCGACCGCCTACGAGCAGTACTTC
.	TRBV2	TRBJ2-7	.	CASRDSGTSAYEQYF	TGTGCCAGCAGGGATTCCGGGACATCCGCCTACGAGCAGTACTTC
TRBD1	TRBV2	TRBJ2-7	.	CASITRDRASYEQYF	TGTGCCAGCATTACCCGGGACAGGGCATCCTACGAGCAGTACTTC
TRBD1	TRBV5-6	TRBJ2-7	.	CASSTGQGRNEQYF	TGTGCCAGCAGCACCGGACAGGGGCGGAACGAGCAGTACTTC
.	TRBV5-1	TRBJ2-5	few	CASSLGGHQETQYF	TGCGCCAGCAGCTTGGGGGGCCACCAAGAGACCCAGTACTTC
TRBD2	TRBV7-9	TRBJ2-7	.	CASSFLAGGPEEQYF	TGTGCCAGCAGCTTTTTAGCGGGAGGGCCGGAAGAGCAGTACTTC
.	TRBV30	TRBJ1-3	.	CAWSVGGAGNTIYF	TGTGCCTGGAGTGTTGGGGGGGCTGGAAACACCATATATTTT
.	TRBV5-6	TRBJ2-7	.	CASSFAGAYYEQYF	TGTGCCAGCAGCTTCGCGGGGGCCTATTACGAGCAGTACTTC
TRBD1	TRBV29-1	TRBJ2-3	.	CSANGQGTLTDTQYF	TGCAGCGCCAACGGACAGGGGACCCTCACAGATACGCAGTATTTT
.	TRBV5-4	TRBJ2-1	.	CASSLLAGSYNEQFF	TGTGCCAGCAGCTTGCTGGCAGGGTCGTACAATGAGCAGTTCTTC
TRBD1	TRBV29-1	TRBJ1-3	.	CSGTGASGNTIYF	TGCAGCGGGACAGGAGCCTCTGGAAACACCATATATTTT
TRBD1	TRBV7-9	TRBJ2-7	.	CASSVGTGQYEQYF	TGTGCCAGCAGCGTAGGGACAGGGCAATACGAGCAGTACTTC
TRBD2	TRBV20-1	TRBJ2-7	.	CSASGGYEQYF	TGCAGTGCCTCGGGGGGGTACGAGCAGTACTTC
.	TRBV6-4	TRBJ2-3	.	CASSVGGTGDTQYF	TGTGCCAGCAGTGTCGGGGGAACGGGGGATACGCAGTATTTT
.	TRBV27	TRBJ2-5	once	CASSFHGEETQYF	TGTGCCAGCAGTTTCCACGGGGAAGAGACCCAGTACTTC
TRBD2	TRBV15	TRBJ2-1	.	CATSRHTLAGDNEQFF	TGTGCCACCAGCAGGCATACACTAGCGGGAGACAATGAGCAGTTCTTC
TRBD1	TRBV4-3	TRBJ1-2	.	CASSQGTGVWGYTF	TGCGCCAGCAGCCAGGGGACAGGGGTTTGGGGCTACACCTTC
.	TRBV6-5	TRBJ1-1	.	CASSYRGADTEAFF	TGTGCCAGCAGTTACAGGGGCGCGGATACTGAAGCTTTCTTT
.	TRBV6-6	TRBJ1-1	few	CASTYQWGVKAFF	TGTGCCAGCACTTACCAATGGGGAGTAAAAGCTTTCTTT
.	TRBV18	TRBJ2-7	.	CASSLRGQGPEQYF	TGTGCCAGCTCATTGCGGGGTCAGGGCCCCGAGCAGTACTTC
TRBD2	TRBV19	TRBJ2-1	.	CASSLAGTRYNEQFF	TGTGCCAGTAGCCTAGCGGGAACTAGGTACAATGAGCAGTTCTTC
TRBD1	TRBV6-1	TRBJ2-3	.	CATLTGGADTQYF	TGTGCCACCCTGACAGGGGGTGCAGATACGCAGTATTTT
.	TRBV14	TRBJ2-4	.	CASSQGSGNIQYF	TGTGCCAGCAGCCAAGGATCCGGGAACATTCAGTACTTC
TRBD1	TRBV5-1	TRBJ2-7	.	CASSLVGTGVYEQYF	TGCGCCAGCAGCTTGGTCGGGACAGGGGTGTACGAGCAGTACTTC
TRBD2	TRBV9	TRBJ2-7	.	CASSQAGKWGEQYF	TGTGCCAGCAGCCAAGCGGGGAAGTGGGGCGAGCAGTACTTC
TRBD2	TRBV11-2	TRBJ2-3	.	CASSFGKASGSRDTQYF	TGTGCCAGCAGCTTTGGAAAGGCTAGCGGGAGTAGAGATACGCAGTATTTT
TRBD1	TRBV6-5	TRBJ1-6	once	CASSLGQGWGSPLHF	TGTGCCAGCAGTCTGGGACAGGGTTGGGGATCACCCCTCCACTTT
TRBD2	TRBV29-1	TRBJ2-3	.	CSTALAADTQYF	TGCAGCACTGCCCTAGCGGCGGATACGCAGTATTTT
.	TRBV16	TRBJ2-5	.	CASSQVGTQETQYF	TGTGCCAGCAGCCAAGTGGGGACTCAAGAGACCCAGTACTTC
TRBD1	TRBV28	TRBJ1-4	once	CASSSWTGYREKLFF	TGTGCCAGCAGTTCCTGGACAGGGTATCGAGAAAAACTGTTTTTT
TRBD1	TRBV7-2	TRBJ1-5	.	CASSLTGTGLGQPQHF	TGTGCCAGCAGCTTAACTGGGACAGGATTAGGACAGCCCCAGCATTTT
.	TRBV7-2	TRBJ2-7	.	CASSPNHQGHDEQYF	TGTGCCAGCAGCCCGAACCATCAGGGGCATGACGAGCAGTACTTC
.	TRBV7-9	TRBJ2-7	once	CASSLVRYEQYF	TGTGCCAGCAGCTTAGTCCGCTACGAGCAGTACTTC
.	TRBV6-5	TRBJ2-2	few	CASSYSVLNTGELFF	TGTGCCAGCAGTTACTCTGTCCTGAACACCGGGGAGCTGTTTTTT
TRBD2	TRBV5-1	TRBJ2-7	.	CASSSGTNSYEQYF	TGCGCCAGCAGCTCCGGGACTAACTCCTACGAGCAGTACTTC
.	TRBV7-9	TRBJ2-1	.	CASVLGQFNEQFF	TGTGCCAGCGTCTTAGGGCAGTTTAATGAGCAGTTCTTC
TRBD2	TRBV7-9	TRBJ2-1	.	CASSLVGLGDSEQFF	TGTGCCAGCAGCTTAGTGGGACTAGGGGATAGTGAGCAGTTCTTC
.	TRBV7-2	TRBJ2-2	.	CASSLLLGGSANTGELFF	TGTGCCAGCAGCTTACTCTTAGGGGGTAGCGCTAACACCGGGGAGCTGTTTTTT